Below are 20 T cell receptor beta chains sequenced from a single sample in a study of human T cells and chemical hapten exposure. Each CDR3 protein gets one entry after TCRdb re-called the RACE reads with MiXCR. The sample includes 200,000 to 300,000 distinct CDR3 sequences, approximately 8.4% of them seen just once. Indicated time point: pre-sensitization, week 0. The sample's treatment: therapeutic diphenylcyclopropenone sensitization with weekly scalp DPC. Sample: whole blood, taken in connection with sensitization to the hapten diphenylcyclopropenone (DPC). These receptors were obtained from a woman in her forties with alopecia areata. Some clones in this sample may be carry-over from other donors' samples.

This clonotype appeared a single time. The chain combines TRBV28 with TRBJ2-3; D is undetermined. In germline, CDR1 is MDHEN, CDR2 SYDVKM. V gave up 6 bases and J gave up 2 bases, with 9 bases separating them. This CDR3 spans 13 amino acids. The CDR3 sequence is CASSPVPTDTQYF. CDR3 bases: TGTGCCAGCAGCCCGGTTCCCACAGATACGCAGTATTTT.

The J gene is TRBJ1-1, the V gene TRBV5-1; D gene ambiguous. Deletions cut 2 bases from V and 4 bases from J, with 6 bases between. The V gene's germline CDR1 is SGHRS and CDR2 YFSETQ. The CDR3 extends over 12 amino acids. The CDR3 reads CASSFSSTEAFF. The CDR3 DNA sequence: TGCGCCAGCAGCTTCTCTAGCACTGAAGCTTTCTTT.

The CDR3 reads CASSLGSGGSFQPQHF. DNA of the CDR3: TGTGCCAGCAGCTTAGGTTCTGGCGGCTCTTTCCAGCCCCAGCATTTT. The chain employs TRBV7-8 and TRBJ1-5, with D uncertain. The CDR3 contains 16 residues. With 1 base removed from V and 7 bases from J, the gap between germline ends came to 17 bases. Germline CDR1 and CDR2: SGHVS and FQNEAQ.

This clonotype has more than one count but fewer than ten. The V gene is TRBV11-3, the J gene TRBJ2-2, with TRBD1 as a possible D gene (6 bases). The CDR3 has 15 residues. Germline loops: CDR1 SGHNT, CDR2 YENEEA. Trimming removed 8 bases from V and 0 bases from J, with 13 bases in between. The CDR3 here is CASATGTTNTGELFF. As DNA, the CDR3 is TGTGCCAGCGCAACCGGGACAACGAACACCGGGGAGCTGTTTTTT.

The chain uses TRBV6-1 and TRBJ1-1; TRBD1 aligns across 10 bases. CDR3 length: 13 amino acids. Per the germline V gene, CDR1 is MNHNS and CDR2 is SASEGT. With V trimmed by 8 bases and J by 5 bases, 5 bases remained unmatched. DNA of the CDR3: TGTGCCAGCTCAGACAGGGGGCTTACTGAAGCTTTCTTT. Its translation is CASSDRGLTEAFF.

This clonotype was observed a handful of times. The chain links TRBV20-1 to TRBJ1-5, with a possible D match to TRBD1 (5 bases). V lost 3 bases and J 2 bases, leaving 8 bases between the germline ends. Per the germline V gene, CDR1 is DFQATT and CDR2 is SNEGSKA (reference sequence). This CDR3 has 13 amino acids. The CDR3 is CSARRDRNQPQHF. In DNA, the CDR3 is TGCAGTGCTAGGAGGGACCGCAATCAGCCCCAGCATTTT.

The V and J genes are TRBV15 and TRBJ1-1, with D uncertain. Trimming took off 6 bases at V and 4 bases at J, with 9 bases between the two ends. Looked up from germline, CDR1 is LNHNV and CDR2 is YYDKDF (reference sequence). The CDR3 sequence is 12 residues long. The CDR3 loop is CATSQEGTEAFF. The DNA for the CDR3 is TGTGCCACCAGTCAAGAGGGCACTGAAGCTTTCTTT.

This clonotype came up many times. The rearrangement joins TRBV29-1 to TRBJ2-3; D unresolved. CDR3 length: 12 amino acids. Trimming cost V 7 bases and J 3 bases, with 11 bases left between them. Germline CDR1 is SQVTM and CDR2 is ANQGSEA. This CDR3 is CSGSARTDTQYF. CDR3 nucleotide sequence: TGCAGCGGGAGCGCGAGAACAGATACGCAGTATTTT.

This clonotype has ten or more counts. The J gene is TRBJ2-2, the V gene TRBV29-1; 8 bases fit TRBD1. Trimming took 7 bases from V and 5 from J; bases not matched to a gene: 9. Germline-derived CDR1 and CDR2 are SQVTM and ANQGSEA. The CDR3 loop spans 14 amino acids. In DNA form, the CDR3 reads TGCAGCGCCCGACGGGACAGGCAGACCGGGGAGCTGTTTTTT. Amino acids: CSARRDRQTGELFF.

The rearrangement joins TRBV5-1 to TRBJ1-4; D may be TRBD1 (5 bases). The CDR3 extends over 14 amino acids. The V and J ends lost 4 bases and 3 bases respectively, with 10 bases between them. Germline V gene data show CDR1 as SGHRS and CDR2 as YFSETQ. As DNA, the CDR3 is TGCGCCAGCAGCGTCCAGGGCCCTAATGAAAAACTGTTTTTT. As protein: CASSVQGPNEKLFF.

The chain combines TRBV4-1 with TRBJ2-2, with D perhaps assigned TRBD1 or TRBD2 (5 bases each). Germline V gene lookup returns CDR1 MGHRA and CDR2 YSYEKL. V lost 5 bases to trimming and J lost 2 bases, with 12 bases between them. The CDR3 consists of 15 residues. CDR3 DNA sequence: TGCGCCAGCAGCAGTAGGGACCAAAACACCGGGGAGCTGTTTTTT. Encoded protein: CASSSRDQNTGELFF.

This clonotype was found a few times. V is TRBV6-2 or TRBV6-3 and J is TRBJ2-5; TRBD1 agrees at 10 bases. CDR1 and CDR2 from the germline V gene are MNHEY and SVGEGT. This CDR3 is built from 13 residues. Trimming took 6 bases from V and 4 from J; bases not matched to a gene: 2. Written as DNA, the CDR3 is TGTGCCAGCAGGTGGACAGGGGGAGAGACCCAGTACTTC. Amino acid sequence: CASRWTGGETQYF.

This clonotype was found a few times. V gene TRBV5-1 combines with J gene TRBJ2-5; D might be TRBD1 (5 bases). Germline assignment: CDR1 SGHRS and CDR2 YFSETQ. The CDR3 sequence is 14 residues long. V lost 3 bases and J 3 bases, leaving 12 bases between the germline ends. The CDR3 coding sequence is TGCGCCAGCAGCTCCCTCGACAGAGAAGAGACCCAGTACTTC. Its protein is CASSSLDREETQYF.

This clonotype was found many times. The chain has TRBV28 and TRBJ2-1; no firm D call. Germline CDR1 is MDHEN and CDR2 is SYDVKM. This CDR3 has 17 residues. Trimming pared 3 bases from V and 3 bases from J, leaving 18 bases between. CDR3 coding DNA: TGTGCCAGCAGTTTGGCGACTGCGCGGTCATTCTACAATGAGCAGTTCTTC. Its translation: CASSLATARSFYNEQFF.

Only a few counts were recorded for this clonotype. The chain has TRBV18 and TRBJ1-5; 10 bases map to TRBD1. Per germline, CDR1 KGHSH and CDR2 LQKENI. The CDR3 is 15 amino acids. Unmatched junction bases numbered 7, after V lost 5 bases and J lost 6 bases. The CDR3 DNA sequence: TGTGCCAGCTCAGCCGACAGGGGGCCGTTTCAGCCCCAGCATTTT. It encodes CASSADRGPFQPQHF.

The rearrangement links TRBV9 to TRBJ2-1; 11 positions agree with TRBD2. There are 15 residues in the CDR3. V lost 0 bases and J lost 7; bases outside the gene matches: 3. The V gene's germline CDR1 is SGDLS and CDR2 YYNGEE. The CDR3 is CASSVETSGINEQFF. The CDR3 coding sequence is TGTGCCAGCAGCGTAGAGACTAGCGGGATAAATGAGCAGTTCTTC.

This clonotype has ten or more counts. V and J are TRBV7-2 and TRBJ2-5; D call uncertain. Trimming pared 5 bases from V and 4 bases from J, leaving 8 bases between. CDR1 is SGHTA and CDR2 is FQGNSA in the germline V gene. This CDR3 has 12 amino acids. CDR3 bases: TGTGCCAGCAGCCCGACCGGAGAGACCCAGTACTTC. Residues: CASSPTGETQYF.

A few counts support this clonotype. This sequence joins TRBV9 and TRBJ2-5; TRBD1 matches 11 bases. The V and J ends lost 2 bases and 1 base, in that order; junction bases with no gene match: 4. In germline, CDR1 is SGDLS, CDR2 YYNGEE. The CDR3 length is 16 residues. The DNA of the CDR3 is TGTGCCAGCAGCGTTGGGACAGGGGGGGCCCAAGAGACCCAGTACTTC. This codes for CASSVGTGGAQETQYF.

In its sample, this clonotype was seen many times. The rearrangement joins TRBV18 to TRBJ1-3; the D is unclear. V lost 1 base and J lost 4, with 11 bases in between. This CDR3 comprises 15 residues. Germline V CDR1 and CDR2: KGHSH, LQKENI. Here the CDR3 DNA reads TGTGCCAGCTCACCACTTGACGGGATGGGAAACACCATATATTTT. Protein sequence: CASSPLDGMGNTIYF.

This clonotype appeared a few times. The rearrangement links TRBV19 to TRBJ2-5, with 7 bases fitting TRBD1. With 3 bases clipped from V and 2 bases from J, the junction kept 3 bases outside the gene matches. The germline V gene encodes CDR1 LNHDA and CDR2 SQIVND (reference sequence). The CDR3 totals 14 residues. CDR3 protein: CASSITGDQETQYF. The CDR3 coding sequence is TGTGCCAGTAGTATTACAGGGGATCAAGAGACCCAGTACTTC. Drawing the rest from reference TRBV19 and TRBJ2-5, the complete variable domain is DGGITQSPKYLFRKEGQNVTLSCEQNLNHDAMYWYRQDPGQGLRLIYYSQIVNDFQKGDIAEGYSVSREKKESFPLTVTSAQKNPTAFYLCASSITGDQETQYFGPGTRLLVL.